The present TCR beta chain was sequenced within a study of blood T cell repertoires in COVID-19. Original processing methods: Using reference gene primer amplification, nucleated cell counts were estimated. Assay used: immunoSEQ multiplex PCR; TCRdb lists only in-frame clones, some missing. The V and J calls and clone size were taken over from that table, and D and trimming were inferred from the DNA. The repertoire holds around 47,000 clones, around nine tenths seen once, with about 4% in the top ten. The CDR3 extends over 14 amino acids. V lost 5 bases and J lost 3; bases outside the gene matches: 4. CDR1 and CDR2 from the germline V gene are MDHEN and SYDVKM.

The clonotype was recovered from a middle-aged man with COVID-19, enrolled during active disease. Material: peripheral blood. The V and J genes are TRBV28 and TRBJ2-4; 7 nucleotides match TRBD1. The CDR3 spells CASSRSGGKNIQYF. CDR3 coding DNA: TGTGCCAGCAGTCGTTCAGGGGGCAAAAACATTCAGTACTTC. The whole variable domain, remainder taken from reference TRBV28 and TRBJ2-4, is DVKVTQSSRYLVKRTGEKVFLECVQDMDHENMFWYRQDPGLGLRLIYFSYDVKMKEKGDIPEGYSVSREKKERFSLILESASTNQTSMYLCASSRSGGKNIQYFGAGTRLSVL.